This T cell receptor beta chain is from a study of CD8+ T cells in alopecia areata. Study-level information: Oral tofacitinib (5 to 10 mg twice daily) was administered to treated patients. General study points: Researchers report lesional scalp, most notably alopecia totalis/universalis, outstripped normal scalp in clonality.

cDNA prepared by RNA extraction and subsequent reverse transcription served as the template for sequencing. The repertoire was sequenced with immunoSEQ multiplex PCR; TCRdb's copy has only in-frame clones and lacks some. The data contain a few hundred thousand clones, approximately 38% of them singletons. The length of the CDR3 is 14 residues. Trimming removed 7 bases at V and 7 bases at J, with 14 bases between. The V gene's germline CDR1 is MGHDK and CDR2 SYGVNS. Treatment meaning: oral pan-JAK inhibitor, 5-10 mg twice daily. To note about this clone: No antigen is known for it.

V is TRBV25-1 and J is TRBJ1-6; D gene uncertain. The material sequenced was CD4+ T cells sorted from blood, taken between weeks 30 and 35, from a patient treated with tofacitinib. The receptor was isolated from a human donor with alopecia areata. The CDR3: CASNRALENSPLHF. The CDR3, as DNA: TGTGCCAGCAACCGGGCCTTGGAGAATTCACCCCTCCACTTT.